The clone carrying this T cell receptor (beta chain) was counted ten times or more. Its antigen is as yet unknown. The entry originates in a study of T cells after yellow fever vaccination. Study-wide results and caveats: Clonotype sharing between CD4 and CD8 compartments was small.

MiXCR, run by TCRdb on the 5' RACE reads, gives a single entry per CDR3 protein. The table records about 150,000 distinct CDR3 sequences, about 6.9% of them present only once. The sample in question was CD4+ T cells sorted from PBMCs, obtained 10 days after the yellow fever booster vaccination. The sequence came from a man aged 25 to 40 who received the YFV17D yellow fever vaccine.

CDR3 bases: TGTGCCAGCAGCCCCATTGGGACTAGCGGCTCCTACAATGAGCAGTTCTTC. Protein product: CASSPIGTSGSYNEQFF. The V gene is TRBV7-9, the J gene TRBJ2-1, with 11 bases lining up with TRBD2. The CDR3 consists of 17 residues. Losses at the gene ends were 5 bases for V and 0 bases for J; bases not matched to a gene: 6. The germline V gene encodes CDR1 SEHNR and CDR2 FQNEAQ (reference sequence).